A selection of T cell receptor beta chains follows, all from one sample in a study of PD-1 blockade in mismatch repair-deficient tumors. The data were produced by immunoSEQ multiplex PCR, yet TCRdb's version contains in-frame clones alone and is incomplete. The repertoire holds 65,000 to 80,000 clones, with around four fifths as singletons. The sample in question was peripheral blood, obtained 2 weeks after starting pembrolizumab. The receptors here all came from an adult with mismatch repair-deficient cancer. Each CDR3 is given with its conserved first and last residue. Each record gives: clone size, J gene, D gene, V gene, CDR3 protein, CDR3 DNA. The D gene is left open where the match is weak. For some rows the clone size is stated as once, few or many, or as a class when expanded; others skip it.

abundance: .; j_gene: TRBJ1-1; d_gene: .; v_gene: TRBV29-1; CDR3aa: CSVELRGGTEAFF; CDR3nt: TGCAGCGTTGAACTCAGAGGGGGCACTGAAGCTTTCTTT
abundance: .; j_gene: TRBJ2-7; d_gene: TRBD1; v_gene: TRBV29-1; CDR3aa: CSATGTASYEQYF; CDR3nt: TGCAGCGCCACCGGGACAGCTTCCTACGAGCAGTACTTC
abundance: .; j_gene: TRBJ2-1; d_gene: .; v_gene: TRBV10-3; CDR3aa: CAISGSSAQYNEQFF; CDR3nt: TGTGCCATCAGTGGTTCCAGCGCCCAATACAATGAGCAGTTCTTC
abundance: once; j_gene: TRBJ1-3; d_gene: .; v_gene: TRBV10-2; CDR3aa: CASTRTSGNTIYF; CDR3nt: TGCGCCAGCACCCGCACATCTGGAAACACCATATATTTT
abundance: .; j_gene: TRBJ1-5; d_gene: .; v_gene: TRBV2; CDR3aa: CASSESGVGNQPQHF; CDR3nt: TGTGCCAGCAGTGAAAGTGGGGTTGGCAATCAGCCCCAGCATTTT
abundance: .; j_gene: TRBJ2-7; d_gene: TRBD2; v_gene: TRBV7-9; CDR3aa: CASSPIAGPAYEQYF; CDR3nt: TGTGCCAGCAGCCCAATAGCGGGACCCGCCTACGAGCAGTACTTC
abundance: .; j_gene: TRBJ2-3; d_gene: TRBD2; v_gene: TRBV5-6; CDR3aa: CASSLGLAEGDTQYF; CDR3nt: TGTGCCAGCAGCTTGGGACTAGCGGAAGGAGATACGCAGTATTTT
abundance: .; j_gene: TRBJ2-6; d_gene: .; v_gene: TRBV28; CDR3aa: CASSAETGSGANVLTF; CDR3nt: TGTGCCAGCAGTGCCGAGACAGGCTCTGGGGCCAACGTCCTGACTTTC
abundance: .; j_gene: TRBJ2-7; d_gene: TRBD2; v_gene: TRBV5-1; CDR3aa: CASSPSGGLVGYEQYF; CDR3nt: TGCGCCAGCAGCCCCTCGGGGGGACTAGTAGGGTACGAGCAGTACTTC
abundance: .; j_gene: TRBJ1-1; d_gene: TRBD1; v_gene: TRBV7-8; CDR3aa: CASSLGQGLNTEAFF; CDR3nt: TGTGCCAGCAGCTTAGGACAGGGTTTGAACACTGAAGCTTTCTTT
abundance: once; j_gene: TRBJ2-1; d_gene: TRBD2; v_gene: TRBV29-1; CDR3aa: CSVDGTRRSDEQFF; CDR3nt: TGCAGCGTTGACGGGACTAGACGGAGCGATGAGCAGTTCTTC
abundance: .; j_gene: TRBJ2-1; d_gene: .; v_gene: TRBV11-2; CDR3aa: CASSLGVADNEQFF; CDR3nt: TGTGCCAGCAGCTTAGGGGTAGCGGACAATGAGCAGTTCTTC
abundance: .; j_gene: TRBJ1-2; d_gene: .; v_gene: TRBV2; CDR3aa: CASSEAGNGGYTF; CDR3nt: TGTGCCAGCAGTGAAGCAGGGAACGGAGGCTACACCTTC
abundance: .; j_gene: TRBJ2-2; d_gene: .; v_gene: TRBV9; CDR3aa: CASSGSGYTGELFF; CDR3nt: TGTGCCAGCAGCGGGTCAGGGTACACCGGGGAGCTGTTTTTT
abundance: few; j_gene: TRBJ2-3; d_gene: .; v_gene: TRBV15; CDR3aa: CATSRSGDTQYF; CDR3nt: TGTGCCACCAGCAGATCGGGAGATACGCAGTATTTT
abundance: .; j_gene: TRBJ2-5; d_gene: TRBD2; v_gene: TRBV14; CDR3aa: CASSLAGTSGSKKTQYF; CDR3nt: TGTGCCAGCAGCCTAGCCGGGACTAGCGGGAGTAAGAAGACCCAGTACTTC
abundance: .; j_gene: TRBJ2-1; d_gene: TRBD2; v_gene: TRBV29-1; CDR3aa: CSVVGLAGGPKEQFF; CDR3nt: TGCAGCGTTGTAGGACTAGCGGGAGGGCCAAAGGAGCAGTTCTTC
abundance: .; j_gene: TRBJ2-2; d_gene: TRBD2; v_gene: TRBV2; CDR3aa: CASSEWGRGRANTGELFF; CDR3nt: TGTGCCAGCAGTGAGTGGGGACGCGGGAGGGCGAACACCGGGGAGCTGTTTTTT
abundance: .; j_gene: TRBJ2-1; d_gene: .; v_gene: TRBV10-1; CDR3aa: CASRTKSYNEQFF; CDR3nt: TGCGCCAGCAGGACTAAATCCTACAATGAGCAGTTCTTC
abundance: .; j_gene: TRBJ2-2; d_gene: .; v_gene: TRBV19; CDR3aa: CASSIPPRGTNTGELFF; CDR3nt: TGTGCCAGTAGTATCCCCCCGCGCGGGACGAACACCGGGGAGCTGTTTTTT
abundance: .; j_gene: TRBJ2-7; d_gene: TRBD2; v_gene: TRBV11-2; CDR3aa: CASSEGTSGFYEQYF; CDR3nt: TGTGCCAGCAGCGAGGGGACTAGCGGGTTTTACGAGCAGTACTTC
abundance: once; j_gene: TRBJ2-7; d_gene: TRBD2; v_gene: TRBV11-3; CDR3aa: CASSFSIAGAYEQYF; CDR3nt: TGTGCCAGCAGCTTTTCAATAGCGGGAGCCTACGAGCAGTACTTC
abundance: few; j_gene: TRBJ1-2; d_gene: TRBD1; v_gene: TRBV5-8; CDR3aa: CASRMTGGNYGYTF; CDR3nt: TGTGCCAGCAGGATGACAGGGGGCAACTATGGCTACACCTTC
abundance: .; j_gene: TRBJ2-2; d_gene: TRBD2; v_gene: TRBV7-6; CDR3aa: CASSLVGTSGSVAGELFF; CDR3nt: TGTGCCAGCAGCTTAGTCGGGACTAGCGGGAGTGTCGCCGGGGAGCTGTTTTTT
abundance: once; j_gene: TRBJ2-7; d_gene: TRBD2; v_gene: TRBV27; CDR3aa: CASSLRGTSGHYEQYF; CDR3nt: TGTGCCAGCAGTTTACGAGGGACTAGCGGCCACTACGAGCAGTACTTC
abundance: .; j_gene: TRBJ2-5; d_gene: TRBD1; v_gene: TRBV25-1; CDR3aa: CASSEYGRGRETQYF; CDR3nt: TGTGCCAGCAGTGAATATGGCAGGGGGAGAGAGACCCAGTACTTC
abundance: .; j_gene: TRBJ2-2; d_gene: .; v_gene: TRBV7-7; CDR3aa: CASSSEAGELFF; CDR3nt: TGTGCTAGCAGCTCCGAGGCCGGGGAGCTGTTTTTT
abundance: once; j_gene: TRBJ1-4; d_gene: .; v_gene: TRBV5-4; CDR3aa: CASSFRSGPTRANEKLFF; CDR3nt: TGTGCCAGCAGCTTCAGGTCCGGGCCAACCCGGGCTAATGAAAAACTGTTTTTT
abundance: .; j_gene: TRBJ2-2; d_gene: .; v_gene: TRBV11-2; CDR3aa: CASSLVQGPTGELFF; CDR3nt: TGTGCCAGCAGCTTAGTCCAGGGCCCCACCGGGGAGCTGTTTTTT
abundance: .; j_gene: TRBJ1-2; d_gene: .; v_gene: TRBV5-1; CDR3aa: CASSLDRDYGYTF; CDR3nt: TGCGCCAGCAGCTTGGACAGGGACTATGGCTACACCTTC
abundance: .; j_gene: TRBJ1-2; d_gene: TRBD1; v_gene: TRBV7-8; CDR3aa: CASSPRDRSFSGGGYTF; CDR3nt: TGTGCCAGCAGCCCCCGGGACAGATCCTTCTCCGGGGGTGGCTACACCTTC
abundance: .; j_gene: TRBJ2-3; d_gene: TRBD2; v_gene: TRBV19; CDR3aa: CASSPDPSGKADTQYF; CDR3nt: TGTGCCAGTAGCCCCGATCCTAGCGGGAAGGCAGATACGCAGTATTTT
abundance: once; j_gene: TRBJ2-3; d_gene: .; v_gene: TRBV5-1; CDR3aa: CASSSTGSPGDTQYF; CDR3nt: TGCGCCAGCAGCTCCACCGGGAGCCCCGGAGATACGCAGTATTTT
abundance: .; j_gene: TRBJ2-1; d_gene: .; v_gene: TRBV7-6; CDR3aa: CASSHGTRQFF; CDR3nt: TGTGCCAGCAGCCACGGGACTCGGCAGTTCTTC
abundance: few; j_gene: TRBJ1-5; d_gene: TRBD1; v_gene: TRBV30; CDR3aa: CAWSARTGSNQPQHF; CDR3nt: TGTGCCTGGAGTGCTCGGACAGGTAGCAATCAGCCCCAGCATTTT
abundance: .; j_gene: TRBJ2-3; d_gene: .; v_gene: TRBV5-8; CDR3aa: CASRVAGTDTQYF; CDR3nt: TGTGCCAGCAGAGTAGCAGGCACAGATACGCAGTATTTT
abundance: .; j_gene: TRBJ2-3; d_gene: .; v_gene: TRBV10-3; CDR3aa: CAISEDGTDTQYF; CDR3nt: TGTGCCATCAGTGAAGATGGGACAGATACGCAGTATTTT
abundance: .; j_gene: TRBJ2-6; d_gene: .; v_gene: TRBV5-1; CDR3aa: CASSLGGHPSGANVLTF; CDR3nt: TGCGCCAGCAGCTTGGGGGGACACCCCTCTGGGGCCAACGTCCTGACTTTC
abundance: few; j_gene: TRBJ2-1; d_gene: TRBD2; v_gene: TRBV7-9; CDR3aa: CASSDQERGSYNEQFF; CDR3nt: TGTGCCAGCAGCGACCAAGAGCGGGGTTCCTACAATGAGCAGTTCTTC
abundance: .; j_gene: TRBJ2-2; d_gene: .; v_gene: TRBV11-3; CDR3aa: CASSLDPALGELFF; CDR3nt: TGTGCCAGCAGCTTAGATCCGGCCTTAGGGGAGCTGTTTTTT
abundance: .; j_gene: TRBJ2-1; d_gene: TRBD2; v_gene: TRBV7-9; CDR3aa: CASGSFASGAYNEQFF; CDR3nt: TGTGCCAGCGGGTCTTTTGCTAGCGGGGCATACAATGAGCAGTTCTTC